This is a list of T cell receptor beta chains from one sample in a study of blood T cell repertoires in COVID-19. Profiled with immunoSEQ multiplex PCR; TCRdb holds only in-frame clones, not every one. This table has roughly 140,000 clones, around 85% appearing once. Sequenced input: PBMCs or T cells enriched from blood (not recorded which). The receptor set was obtained from a middle-aged woman who had recovered from COVID-19. Both conserved end residues are part of each CDR3. Each record gives: J gene, clone size, V gene, CDR3 protein. Clone size is shown for a subset of rows, as once, few, many or a class of expanded clone.

TRBJ2-7 | . | TRBV10-3 | CAIGGVTNSYEQYF
TRBJ1-4 | . | TRBV5-1 | CASSLGTTGTIEKLFF
TRBJ1-6 | . | TRBV15 | CATSITGTGSISYNSPLHF
TRBJ1-1 | . | TRBV3-1/TRBV3-2 | CASSQIPGIGTEAFF
TRBJ1-1 | once | TRBV6-1 | CASSEDRGDTEAFF
TRBJ2-7 | . | TRBV4-2 | CASKGRASYEQYF
TRBJ1-1 | once | TRBV3-1/TRBV3-2 | CASSRGSAEAFF
TRBJ2-3 | once | TRBV5-1 | CASSLGLAVSTDTQYF
TRBJ1-2 | . | TRBV5-5 | CASSSRSATGTYGYTF
TRBJ2-1 | . | TRBV6-2/TRBV6-3 | CASSSGTGGGNEQFF
TRBJ1-1 | . | TRBV6-5 | CASRPVNTEAFF
TRBJ2-7 | . | TRBV27 | CASSLRPSGGLSYEQYF
TRBJ2-7 | . | TRBV5-6 | CASSAGLAVYEQYF
TRBJ2-3 | . | TRBV15 | CATSVGGDTQYF
TRBJ1-1 | . | TRBV29-1 | CSAGQGGFTEAFF
TRBJ1-3 | . | TRBV5-1 | CASSLDSPYSGNTIYF
TRBJ1-5 | once | TRBV5-1 | CASSSRVGDQPQHF
TRBJ2-3 | . | TRBV5-5 | CASSPGLGRDTQYF
TRBJ2-3 | . | TRBV11-2 | CASSLDFGDTQYF
TRBJ2-5 | . | TRBV2 | CASSEDRAGGETQYF
TRBJ1-2 | . | TRBV7-8 | CASSLDGTSGYTF
TRBJ1-1 | . | TRBV19 | CASNDEGVEAFF
TRBJ1-1 | . | TRBV6-5 | CASSYYRDTEAFF
TRBJ2-1 | . | TRBV5-1 | CASRSAGASEQFF
TRBJ1-1 | . | TRBV3-1/TRBV3-2 | CASSQGALGTEAFF
TRBJ1-1 | . | TRBV7-9 | CASSLYSEAFF
TRBJ2-1 | . | TRBV25-1 | CASSDDRGEKYNEQFF
TRBJ2-7 | . | TRBV5-4 | CASSQAEGPSYEQYF
TRBJ2-5 | . | TRBV5-1 | CASSLVTSRDEGTQYF
TRBJ2-1 | . | TRBV19 | CASLGPGQGTLAYNEQFF
TRBJ2-2 | . | TRBV18 | CASSPGTGGSGELFF
TRBJ1-6 | . | TRBV19 | CASSIGETDFSPLHF
TRBJ2-1 | few | TRBV10-2 | CASSERLAGGYEQFF
TRBJ2-2 | . | TRBV27 | CASKGGNTGELFF
TRBJ2-7 | . | TRBV20-1 | CSARDHPEQYF
TRBJ2-7 | . | TRBV19 | CASSRQGAYEQYF
TRBJ1-1 | . | TRBV29-1 | CSVEYLGALDTEAFF
TRBJ2-2 | . | TRBV5-1 | CASSSQGGNRFAGNTGELFF
TRBJ2-7 | . | TRBV11-2 | CASSRTEYEQYF
TRBJ2-7 | . | TRBV6-1 | CASSVGTSGYSYEQYF
TRBJ1-6 | . | TRBV10-3 | CAISEQGPNSPLHF
TRBJ1-1 | . | TRBV30 | CAWKRQGNEAFF
TRBJ2-2 | . | TRBV9 | CASSVGATWSGELFF
TRBJ1-1 | . | TRBV5-6 | CASSPNRNTEAFF
TRBJ1-2 | . | TRBV7-9 | CASSLIRPGVSGYTF
TRBJ2-1 | . | TRBV3-1/TRBV3-2 | CASSLRGGAEISYNEQFF
TRBJ2-2 | . | TRBV13 | CASSLAGGGELFF
TRBJ1-1 | . | TRBV6-2/TRBV6-3 | CASSLWVAPNTEAFF
TRBJ2-7 | . | TRBV5-6 | CASSGGGQGLYEQYF
TRBJ1-6 | . | TRBV11-2 | CASSGGGLNSPLHF
TRBJ2-3 | few | TRBV27 | CASKRVSSTDTQYF
TRBJ2-7 | . | TRBV4-1 | CASSQVAESSYEQYF
TRBJ2-7 | . | TRBV2 | CASSTRTGLRYEQYF